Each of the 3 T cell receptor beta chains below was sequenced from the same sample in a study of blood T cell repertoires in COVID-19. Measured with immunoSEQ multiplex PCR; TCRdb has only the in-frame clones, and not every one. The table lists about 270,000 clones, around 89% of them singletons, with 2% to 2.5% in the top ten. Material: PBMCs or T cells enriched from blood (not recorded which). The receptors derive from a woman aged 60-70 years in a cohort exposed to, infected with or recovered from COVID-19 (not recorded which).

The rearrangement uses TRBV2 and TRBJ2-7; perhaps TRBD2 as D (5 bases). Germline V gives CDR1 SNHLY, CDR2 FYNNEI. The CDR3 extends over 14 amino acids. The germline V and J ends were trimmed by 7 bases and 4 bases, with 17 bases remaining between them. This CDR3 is CASTRQVGLYEQYF. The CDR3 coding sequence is TGTGCCAGCACCCGGCAGGTTGGACTTTACGAGCAGTACTTC.

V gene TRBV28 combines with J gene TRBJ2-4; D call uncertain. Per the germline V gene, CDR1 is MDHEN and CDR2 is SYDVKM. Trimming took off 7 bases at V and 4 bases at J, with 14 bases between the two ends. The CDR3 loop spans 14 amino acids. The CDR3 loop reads CASTSQNPKNIQYF. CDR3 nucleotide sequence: TGTGCCAGCACCTCCCAGAACCCTAAAAACATTCAGTACTTC. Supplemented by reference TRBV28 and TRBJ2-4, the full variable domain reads DVKVTQSSRYLVKRTGEKVFLECVQDMDHENMFWYRQDPGLGLRLIYFSYDVKMKEKGDIPEGYSVSREKKERFSLILESASTNQTSMYLCASTSQNPKNIQYFGAGTRLSVL.

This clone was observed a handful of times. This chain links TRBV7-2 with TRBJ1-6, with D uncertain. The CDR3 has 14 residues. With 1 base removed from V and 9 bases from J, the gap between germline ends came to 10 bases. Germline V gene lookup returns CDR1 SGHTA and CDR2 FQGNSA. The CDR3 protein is CASSLELGSSPLHF. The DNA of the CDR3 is TGTGCCAGCAGCTTAGAACTGGGCAGTTCACCCCTCCACTTT.